This paragraph reports one TCR beta chain. Germline V gene lookup returns CDR1 KGHDR and CDR2 SFDVKD. The CDR3 sequence is 16 residues long. V was trimmed by 3 bases and J by 0 bases, leaving 12 bases between them. These data come from a study of T cell repertoires in cytomegalovirus infection. The overall study: Indications came from public TCR beta signatures; they pointed to CMV infection and to a matching HLA type.

TCRdb passed the reads through MiXCR, listing each CDR3 protein once. This table has 400,000 or so distinct CDR3 sequences, 31% appearing once. The TCR comes from a human donor in good health (CMV status not recorded). Some clones in this sample may be carry-over from other donors' samples. V is TRBV24-1 and J is TRBJ2-3; D is uncertain. The source material was PBMCs. CDR3 DNA sequence: TGTGCCACCAGTGATAGCGCATCTCCGAGCACAGATACGCAGTATTTT. Translated: CATSDSASPSTDTQYF.